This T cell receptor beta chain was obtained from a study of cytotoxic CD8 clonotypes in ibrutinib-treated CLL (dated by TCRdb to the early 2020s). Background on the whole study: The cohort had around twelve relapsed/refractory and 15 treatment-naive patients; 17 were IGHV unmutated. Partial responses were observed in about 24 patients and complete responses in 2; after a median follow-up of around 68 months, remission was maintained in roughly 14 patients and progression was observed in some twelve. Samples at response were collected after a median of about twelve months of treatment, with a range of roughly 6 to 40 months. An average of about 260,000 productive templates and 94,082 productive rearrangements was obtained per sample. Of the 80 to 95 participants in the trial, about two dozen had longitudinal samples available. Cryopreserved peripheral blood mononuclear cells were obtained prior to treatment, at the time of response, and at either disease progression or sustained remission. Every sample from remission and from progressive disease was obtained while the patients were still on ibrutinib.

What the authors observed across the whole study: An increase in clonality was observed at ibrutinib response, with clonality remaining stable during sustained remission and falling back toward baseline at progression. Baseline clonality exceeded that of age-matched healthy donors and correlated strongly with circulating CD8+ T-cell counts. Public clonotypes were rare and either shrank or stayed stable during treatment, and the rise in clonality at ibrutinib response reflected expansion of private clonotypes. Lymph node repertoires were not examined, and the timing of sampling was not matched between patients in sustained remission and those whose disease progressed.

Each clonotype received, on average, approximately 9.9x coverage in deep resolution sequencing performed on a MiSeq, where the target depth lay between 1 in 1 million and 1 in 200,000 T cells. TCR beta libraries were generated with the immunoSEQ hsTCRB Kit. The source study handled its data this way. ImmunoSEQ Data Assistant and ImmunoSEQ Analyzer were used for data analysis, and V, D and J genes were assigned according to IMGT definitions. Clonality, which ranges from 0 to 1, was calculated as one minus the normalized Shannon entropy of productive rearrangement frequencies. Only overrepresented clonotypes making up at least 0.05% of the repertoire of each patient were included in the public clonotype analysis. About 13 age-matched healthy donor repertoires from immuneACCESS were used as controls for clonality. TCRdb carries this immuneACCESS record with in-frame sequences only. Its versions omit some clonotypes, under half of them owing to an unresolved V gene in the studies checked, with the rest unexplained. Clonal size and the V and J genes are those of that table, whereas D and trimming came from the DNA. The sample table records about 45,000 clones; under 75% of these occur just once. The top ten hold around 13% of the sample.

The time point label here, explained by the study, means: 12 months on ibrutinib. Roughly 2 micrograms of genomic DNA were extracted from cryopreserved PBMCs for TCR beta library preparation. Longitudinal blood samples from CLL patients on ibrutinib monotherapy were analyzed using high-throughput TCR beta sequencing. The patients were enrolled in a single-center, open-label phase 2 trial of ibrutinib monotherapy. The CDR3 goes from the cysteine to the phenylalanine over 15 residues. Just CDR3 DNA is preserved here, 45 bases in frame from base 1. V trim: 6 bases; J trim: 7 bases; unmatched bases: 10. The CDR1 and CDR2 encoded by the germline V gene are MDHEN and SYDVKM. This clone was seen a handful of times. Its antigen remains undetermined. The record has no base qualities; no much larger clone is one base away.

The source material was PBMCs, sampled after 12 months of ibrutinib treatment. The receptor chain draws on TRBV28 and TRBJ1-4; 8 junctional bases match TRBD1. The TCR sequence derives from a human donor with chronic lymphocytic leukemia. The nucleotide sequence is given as TGTGCCAGCAGGCCACCTCAGGGGGCGCGTGAAAAACTGTTTTTT. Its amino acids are CASRPPQGAREKLFF.